This entry lists 19 T cell receptor beta chains sequenced from one sample in a study of long-term antiretroviral therapy in people with HIV. At the survey level, the v3.0 immunoSEQ assay was run. TCRdb's copy holds only in-frame clones and misses some; the assay was immunoSEQ multiplex PCR. This table holds around 26,000 clones, more than 85% found once. The sequences come from unsorted PBMCs, collected 7.6 years after starting antiretroviral therapy. The receptor source for this set is a woman between 35 and 50 years old with HIV.

The chain employs TRBV7-3 and TRBJ1-3, with D possibly being TRBD1 (5 bases). Germline V gene data show CDR1 as SGHTA and CDR2 as FQGTGA. V shed 2 bases and J shed 3 bases, with 14 bases lying between them. CDR3 length equals 16 residues. CDR3 loop: CASSLDGPRDGNTIYF. CDR3 nucleotides: TGTGCCAGCAGCTTAGACGGGCCCAGGGATGGAAACACCATATATTTT.

The rearrangement joins TRBV7-2 to TRBJ1-2, with D uncertain. Trimming shortened V by 1 base and J by 3 bases, and 12 bases separated the two germline ends. The CDR3 runs to 15 residues. CDR1 and CDR2 (germline): SGHTA, FQGNSA. As DNA, the CDR3 is TGTGCCAGCAGCTTAGGTCAGAGGGCTGACTATGGCTACACCTTC. Protein: CASSLGQRADYGYTF.

This clone has a handful of counts. The chain combines TRBV5-1 with TRBJ1-4; a possible D gene is TRBD1 (6 bases). The V gene lost 0 bases and the J gene lost 3 bases, with 12 bases spanning the gap. The CDR3 covers 16 residues. Germline values: CDR1 SGHRS, CDR2 YFSETQ. This CDR3 is CASSLGPQGANEKLFF. DNA for the CDR3: TGCGCCAGCAGCTTGGGGCCACAGGGCGCTAATGAAAAACTGTTTTTT.

The chain has TRBV9 and TRBJ1-1, with D maybe TRBD1 (5 bases). Per the germline V gene, CDR1 is SGDLS and CDR2 is YYNGEE. CDR3 length: 14 amino acids. V was cut by 6 bases and J by 3 bases, with 15 bases left in between. The CDR3 region is CASTSGVEDTEAFF. The CDR3 DNA follows: TGTGCCAGCACCTCGGGGGTGGAGGACACTGAAGCTTTCTTT.

The chain combines TRBV30 with TRBJ2-6, with TRBD1 matching 9 bases. The germline V gene encodes CDR1 GTSNPN and CDR2 SVGIG (reference sequence). Losses at the gene ends were 3 bases for V and 4 bases for J; bases not matched to a gene: 13. This CDR3 spans 18 amino acids. The CDR3 sequence: CAWRGPGQGSQGANVLTF. DNA for the CDR3: TGTGCCTGGAGGGGACCGGGACAGGGCTCGCAGGGGGCCAACGTCCTGACTTTC.

Turning to this clone: A junction boundary mismatches the germline segment, possibly from a read error. DNA of the CDR3: TGTGCCATCAGTGAGGGTCACAAACCTTCACCCCTCCACTTT. Translation gives CAISEGHKPSPLHF. This sequence joins TRBV6-5 and TRBJ1-6; D is undetermined. Germline V gene data show CDR1 as MNHEY and CDR2 as SVGAGI. The CDR3 contains 14 residues.

This clone came up a few times. J is TRBJ1-2 and V is TRBV2, with D unresolved. Germline values: CDR1 SNHLY, CDR2 FYNNEI. Trimming took 6 bases from V and 2 from J, leaving 13 bases between them. This CDR3 contains 14 residues. The CDR3 nucleotides read TGTGCCAGCAGGTGGGCAGAAGGCAACTATGGCTACACCTTC. It translates to CASRWAEGNYGYTF.

The rearrangement uses TRBV29-1 and TRBJ2-3, with TRBD1 identical over 9 bases. Trimming cost V 4 bases and J 0 bases; bases outside gene matches: 11. The CDR3 loop spans 17 amino acids. Looked up from germline, CDR1 is SQVTM and CDR2 is ANQGSEA. The CDR3 DNA reads TGCAGCGTTGGCAGTCCCGGGACAGGGTTTAGCACAGATACGCAGTATTTT. Its protein is CSVGSPGTGFSTDTQYF.

V usage is TRBV11-2 and J usage is TRBJ2-3; 9 nucleotides agree with TRBD2. The germline V gene encodes CDR1 SGHAT and CDR2 FQNNGV. Germline trimming cut 1 base from V and 6 bases from J; bases unmatched to any gene: 11. The CDR3 totals 17 residues. This CDR3 reads CASSLVSSGGLFDTQYF. CDR3 in DNA: TGTGCCAGCAGCTTAGTCTCCAGCGGGGGGTTGTTCGATACGCAGTATTTT.

This rearrangement joins TRBV4-1 to TRBJ2-3, with D perhaps TRBD1 (5 bases). The CDR3 has 16 residues. CDR1 and CDR2 (germline): MGHRA, YSYEKL. V was clipped by 0 bases and J by 3 bases, with 13 bases between them. The chain's CDR3 is CASSQDSWQGTDTQYF. In DNA form, the CDR3 reads TGCGCCAGCAGCCAAGACTCCTGGCAGGGAACAGATACGCAGTATTTT.

The chain uses TRBV9 and TRBJ2-3; TRBD2 matches 10 bases. The CDR3 is made up of 17 amino acids. Germline trimming cut 3 bases from V and 3 bases from J; bases unmatched to any gene: 10. Germline CDR1 SGDLS, CDR2 YYNGEE. CDR3 in amino acids: CASSADVGAGGTDTQYF. In DNA, the CDR3 is TGTGCCAGCAGCGCAGACGTCGGAGCGGGGGGGACAGATACGCAGTATTTT.

The rearrangement links TRBV4-1 to TRBJ1-5; D remains unclear. The CDR3 totals 17 residues. CDR1 and CDR2 from the germline V gene are MGHRA and YSYEKL. V was clipped by 0 bases and J by 0 bases, with 12 bases between them. CDR3 residues: CASSQDRLGYSNQPQHF. CDR3 coding DNA: TGCGCCAGCAGCCAAGATAGGTTGGGTTATAGCAATCAGCCCCAGCATTTT.

V and J are TRBV7-2 and TRBJ1-6; a weak D match, TRBD1 (5 bases). CDR1 SGHTA and CDR2 FQGNSA come from the germline V gene. The CDR3 totals 14 residues. Trimming stripped 4 bases from V and 10 bases from J, with 14 bases between. DNA for the CDR3: TGTGCCAGCAGCTCCTCGGGGGGTGAGTCACCCCTCCACTTT. This gives the protein CASSSSGGESPLHF. Together with reference TRBV7-2 and TRBJ1-6, the CDR3 gives the full variable domain: GAGVSQSPSNKVTEKGKDVELRCDPISGHTALYWYRQSLGQGLEFLIYFQGNSAPDKSGLPSDRFSAERTGGSVSTLTIQRTQQEDSAVYLCASSSSGGESPLHFGNGTRLTVT.

This sequence joins TRBV4-3 and TRBJ2-1; D is perhaps TRBD2 (5 bases). Germline V gene lookup returns CDR1 LGHNA and CDR2 YSLEER. The CDR3 is made up of 15 amino acids. V shed 4 bases and J shed 0 bases, with 10 bases lying between them. CDR3 coding DNA: TGCGCCAGCAGCCCAGATAGCGCCTCCTACAATGAGCAGTTCTTC. Protein sequence: CASSPDSASYNEQFF.

The table lists this clone with a count of one. The chain is built from TRBV9 and TRBJ2-6; 9 nucleotides match TRBD1. Germline V lookup: CDR1 SGDLS, CDR2 YYNGEE. The CDR3 runs 19 residues. V gave up 4 bases and J gave up 1 base; unmatched junction bases: 12. The CDR3 coding sequence is TGTGCCAGCAGCCCCGCCGGGACAGGGAGTGTTTCTGGGGCCAACGTCCTGACTTTC. It encodes CASSPAGTGSVSGANVLTF.

The rearrangement joins TRBV19 to TRBJ2-5; D not resolved. Germline CDR1 and CDR2: LNHDA and SQIVND (reference sequence). The germline V and J ends were trimmed by 0 bases and 0 bases, with 8 bases remaining between them. This CDR3 is 15 amino acids long. The CDR3 nucleotides read TGTGCCAGTAGTATAGATCGGACCTACCAAGAGACCCAGTACTTC. This encodes CASSIDRTYQETQYF.

CDR3 residues: CASSLGQSEDTQYF. The CDR3, as DNA: TGTGCCAGCAGCTTAGGACAATCCGAGGATACGCAGTATTTT. The chain combines TRBV7-9 with TRBJ2-3; unclear D gene. This CDR3 region has 14 residues. Germline V gene data show CDR1 as SEHNR and CDR2 as FQNEAQ (reference sequence). Trimming removed 1 base at V and 6 bases at J, with 11 bases between.

The chain uses TRBV4-1 and TRBJ1-2; 9 bases match TRBD1. After removal of 1 base from V and 0 bases from J, the junction contained 0 bases not matched to a gene. The CDR3 is made up of 15 amino acids. Germline assignment: CDR1 MGHRA and CDR2 YSYEKL. The CDR3: CASSQGQGANYGYTF. Written as DNA, the CDR3 is TGCGCCAGCAGCCAAGGACAGGGGGCTAACTATGGCTACACCTTC.

The V and J genes are TRBV4-1 and TRBJ1-5; 9 bases are shared with TRBD1. The CDR3 sequence is 16 residues long. V trimming: 3 bases; J trimming: 5 bases; junction bases outside the gene matches: 8. The germline CDR1 and CDR2 sequences are MGHRA and YSYEKL. The CDR3 spells CASSHGTGKGDQPQHF. In DNA, the CDR3 is TGCGCCAGCAGCCACGGGACAGGGAAGGGGGATCAGCCCCAGCATTTT.